This T cell receptor (beta chain) was identified in a study of cytomegalovirus exposure and HLA in healthy donors. Study as a whole: An early release of data contained 70 million to 95 million unique TCRs, which came from HLA-typed donors. Whole-study results and caveats: CMV serostatus stood as the only immune exposure information on hand. The study listed roughly 160 cytomegalovirus-associated TCR beta chains.

This PCR relied on a set of 60 Vbeta primers and 13 Jbeta primers. In the authors' methods: A later analysis counted around 80 million unique TCR beta chains, 10 million to 12 million shared. Sequenced by immunoSEQ multiplex PCR; TCRdb stores in-frame clones only, minus some. The V and J calls and clone size were taken over from that table, and D and trimming were inferred from the DNA. The sample contains 150,000 to 170,000 clones, 70% to 80% of which appear only once. In regard to this clone: What it binds is not known.

Germline assignment: CDR1 SNHLY and CDR2 FYNNEI. V shed 7 bases, J shed 3 bases, and the junction held 11 bases outside the gene matches. CDR3 length: 17 residues. This sequence joins TRBV2 and TRBJ2-1; 11 nucleotides line up with TRBD2. This clonotype was sampled from a man younger than 40 in good health and CMV-seronegative. Sequencing was performed on PBMCs. The CDR3 nucleotides are TGTGCCAGCACTGACCTAACTAGCGGGGGTTACTACAATGAGCAGTTCTTC. Its translation: CASTDLTSGGYYNEQFF.